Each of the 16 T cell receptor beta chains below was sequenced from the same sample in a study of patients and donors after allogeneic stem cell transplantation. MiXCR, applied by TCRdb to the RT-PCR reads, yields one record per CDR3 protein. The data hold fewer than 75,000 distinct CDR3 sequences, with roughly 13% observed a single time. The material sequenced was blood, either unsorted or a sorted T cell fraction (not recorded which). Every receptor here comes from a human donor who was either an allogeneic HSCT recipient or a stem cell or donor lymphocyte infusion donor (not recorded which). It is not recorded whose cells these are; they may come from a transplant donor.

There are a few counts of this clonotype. CDR3: CASSPATDTQYF. DNA for the CDR3: TGTGCCAGCAGCCCGGCGACAGATACGCAGTATTTT. The genes are TRBV7-2 and TRBJ2-3; D is uncertain. The V end was cut by 5 bases, the J end by 3 bases, with 6 bases between. This CDR3 contains 12 residues. Germline V CDR1 and CDR2: SGHTA, FQGNSA. The whole variable domain, remainder taken from reference TRBV7-2 and TRBJ2-3, is GAGVSQSPSNKVTEKGKDVELRCDPISGHTALYWYRQSLGQGLEFLIYFQGNSAPDKSGLPSDRFSAERTGGSVSTLTIQRTQQEDSAVYLCASSPATDTQYFGPGTRLTVL.

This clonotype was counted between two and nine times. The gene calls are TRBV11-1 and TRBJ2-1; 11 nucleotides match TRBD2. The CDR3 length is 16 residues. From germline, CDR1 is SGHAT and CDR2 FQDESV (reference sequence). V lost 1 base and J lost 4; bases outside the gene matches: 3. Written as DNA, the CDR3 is TGTGCCAGCAGCTTAGGGGGACTAGCGGATTACAATGAGCAGTTCTTC. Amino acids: CASSLGGLADYNEQFF. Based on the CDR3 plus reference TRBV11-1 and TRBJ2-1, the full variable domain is EAEVAQSPRYKITEKSQAVAFWCDPISGHATLYWYRQILGQGPELLVQFQDESVVDDSQLPKDRFSAERLKGVDSTLKIQPAELGDSAMYLCASSLGGLADYNEQFFGPGTRLTVL.

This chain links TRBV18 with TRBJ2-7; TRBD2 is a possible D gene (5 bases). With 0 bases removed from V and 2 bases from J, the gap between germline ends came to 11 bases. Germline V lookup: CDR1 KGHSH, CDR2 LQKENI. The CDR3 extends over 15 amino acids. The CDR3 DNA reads TGTGCCAGCTCACCACCTAGACTACCTACCTACGAGCAGTACTTC. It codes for CASSPPRLPTYEQYF.

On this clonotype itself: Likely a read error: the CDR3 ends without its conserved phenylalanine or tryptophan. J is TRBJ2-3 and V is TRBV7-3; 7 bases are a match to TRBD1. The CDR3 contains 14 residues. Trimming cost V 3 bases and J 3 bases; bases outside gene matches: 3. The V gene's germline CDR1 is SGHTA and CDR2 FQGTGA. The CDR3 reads CASSFDRETDTQYI. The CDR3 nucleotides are TGTGCCAGCAGCTTTGACAGGGAAACAGATACGCAGTATATT.

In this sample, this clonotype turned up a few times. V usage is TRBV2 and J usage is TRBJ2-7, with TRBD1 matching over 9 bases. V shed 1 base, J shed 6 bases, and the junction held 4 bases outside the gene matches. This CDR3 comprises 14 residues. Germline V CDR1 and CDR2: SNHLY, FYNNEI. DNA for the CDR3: TGTGCCAGCAGTGAAGAGGGGACAGGGTCCGAGCAGTACTTC. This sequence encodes CASSEEGTGSEQYF.

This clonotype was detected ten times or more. In DNA form, the CDR3 reads TGTGCCAGCAGCCCCCCCCAGGGCGGGAGTAATACCGGGGAGCTGTTTTTT. Its protein product is CASSPPQGGSNTGELFF. The chain uses TRBV11-2 and TRBJ2-2, with 7 bases aligning to TRBD2. The V gene's germline CDR1 is SGHAT and CDR2 FQNNGV. The CDR3 sequence is 17 residues long. With 5 bases clipped from V and 5 bases from J, the junction kept 14 bases outside the gene matches. Drawing the rest from reference TRBV11-2 and TRBJ2-2, the complete variable domain is EAGVAQSPRYKIIEKRQSVAFWCNPISGHATLYWYQQILGQGPKLLIQFQNNGVVDDSQLPKDRFSAERLKGVDSTLKIQPAKLEDSAVYLCASSPPQGGSNTGELFFGEGSRLTVL.

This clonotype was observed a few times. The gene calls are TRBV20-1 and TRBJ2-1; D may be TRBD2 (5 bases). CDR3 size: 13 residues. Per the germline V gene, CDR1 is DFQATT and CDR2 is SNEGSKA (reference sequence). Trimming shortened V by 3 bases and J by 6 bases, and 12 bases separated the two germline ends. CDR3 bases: TGCAGTGCTAGCGGACTCGTGGGCAATGAGCAGTTCTTC. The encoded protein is CSASGLVGNEQFF.

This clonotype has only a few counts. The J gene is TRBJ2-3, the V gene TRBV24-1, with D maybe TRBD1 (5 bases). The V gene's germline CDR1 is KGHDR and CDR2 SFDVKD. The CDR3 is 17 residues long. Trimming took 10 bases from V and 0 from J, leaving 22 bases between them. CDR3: CATSGPLTVTSTDTQYF. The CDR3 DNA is TGTGCCACATCCGGCCCCTTGACAGTTACTAGCACAGATACGCAGTATTTT.

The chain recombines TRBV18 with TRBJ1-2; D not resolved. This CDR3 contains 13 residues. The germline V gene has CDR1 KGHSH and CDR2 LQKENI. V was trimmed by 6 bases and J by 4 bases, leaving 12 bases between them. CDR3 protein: CASSKNRSYGYTF. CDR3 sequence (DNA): TGTGCCAGCTCTAAGAACCGGAGCTATGGCTACACCTTC.

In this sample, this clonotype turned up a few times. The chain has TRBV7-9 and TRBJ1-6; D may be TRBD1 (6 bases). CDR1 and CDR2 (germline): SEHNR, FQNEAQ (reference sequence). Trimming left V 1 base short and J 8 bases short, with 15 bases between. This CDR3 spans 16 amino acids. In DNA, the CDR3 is TGTGCCAGCAGCTTAGACACACCCAGACAGGATTCACCCCTCCACTTT. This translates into CASSLDTPRQDSPLHF.

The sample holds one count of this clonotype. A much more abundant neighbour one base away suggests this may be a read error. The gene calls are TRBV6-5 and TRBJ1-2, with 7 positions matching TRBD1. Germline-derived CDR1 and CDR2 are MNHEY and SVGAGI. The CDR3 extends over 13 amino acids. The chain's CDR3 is CASSDRVNYSYTF. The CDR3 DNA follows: TGTGCCAGCAGTGACAGGGTTAACTATAGCTACACCTTC.

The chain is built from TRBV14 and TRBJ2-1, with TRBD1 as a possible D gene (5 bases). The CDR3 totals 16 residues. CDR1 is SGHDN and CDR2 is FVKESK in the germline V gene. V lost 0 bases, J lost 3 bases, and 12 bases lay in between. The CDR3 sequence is CASSQDLGAYYNEQFF. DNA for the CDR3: TGTGCCAGCAGCCAAGATTTAGGGGCGTACTACAATGAGCAGTTCTTC.

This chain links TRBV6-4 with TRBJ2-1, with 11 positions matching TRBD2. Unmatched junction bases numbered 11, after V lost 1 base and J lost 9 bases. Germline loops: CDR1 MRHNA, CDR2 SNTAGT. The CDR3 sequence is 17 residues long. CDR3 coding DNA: TGTGCCAGCAGTGACTTGGCTAGCGGGAGGCAACTCAGTGAGCAGTTCTTC. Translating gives CASSDLASGRQLSEQFF.

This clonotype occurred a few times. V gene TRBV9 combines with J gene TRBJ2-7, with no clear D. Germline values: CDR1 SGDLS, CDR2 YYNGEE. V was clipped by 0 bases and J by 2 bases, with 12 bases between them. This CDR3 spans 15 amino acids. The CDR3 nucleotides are TGTGCCAGCAGCGTAGTAGCTGACGTCGCCTACGAGCAGTACTTC. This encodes CASSVVADVAYEQYF.

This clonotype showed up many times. CDR3 in amino acids: CASSQDRRGLAGQPQHF. For the CDR3, the DNA is TGTGCCAGCAGCCAAGATCGGCGGGGGTTGGCAGGTCAGCCCCAGCATTTT. The V gene is TRBV3-1, the J gene TRBJ1-5; a possible D gene is TRBD1 (5 bases). This CDR3 is built from 17 residues. V was clipped by 0 bases and J by 6 bases, with 18 bases between them. Per germline, CDR1 LGHDT and CDR2 YNNKEL (reference sequence). Supplemented by reference TRBV3-1 and TRBJ1-5, the full variable domain reads DTAVSQTPKYLVTQMGNDKSIKCEQNLGHDTMYWYKQDSKKFLKIMFSYNNKELIINETVPNRFSPKSPDKAHLNLHINSLELGDSAVYFCASSQDRRGLAGQPQHFGDGTRLSIL.

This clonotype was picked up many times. The CDR3 nucleotides are TGTGCCACCAGCAGAGATTACATCTCAACTAATGAAAAACTGTTTTTT. This encodes CATSRDYISTNEKLFF. This rearrangement joins TRBV15 to TRBJ1-4; no definite D call. Between the trimmed V and J ends, which lost 0 bases and 0 bases, there was a span of 8 bases. The CDR3 has 16 amino acids. The germline CDR1 and CDR2 sequences are LNHNV and YYDKDF (reference sequence).